The 21 T cell receptor beta chains below were found in one sample sequenced in a study of blood T cell repertoires in COVID-19 (dated by TCRdb to the early 2020s). To prepare the library, the immunoSEQ multiplex PCR assay was applied. TCRdb carries this immuneACCESS record with in-frame sequences only. Its versions omit some clonotypes, under half of them owing to an unresolved V gene in the studies checked, with the rest unexplained. The sample profile shows more than 200,000 clones; about 84% of them were found once. The ten biggest clones cover around 8% of the sample. Sequencing used peripheral blood. These TCRs come from an elderly woman with acute or convalescent COVID-19.

The genes are TRBV6-1 and TRBJ1-5; TRBD1 is a possible D gene (6 bases). Germline loops: CDR1 MNHNS, CDR2 SASEGT. Trimming stripped 3 bases from V and 1 base from J, with 10 bases between. The CDR3 totals 15 residues. The CDR3 DNA is TGTGCCAGCAGTGACAGGGGTCAGAGCAATCAGCCCCAGCATTTT. Its translation is CASSDRGQSNQPQHF.

This sequence joins TRBV16 and TRBJ1-1; D is perhaps TRBD1 (5 bases). Trimming removed 1 base at V and 5 bases at J, with 20 bases between. The CDR3 totals 17 residues. Germline lookup yields CDR1 KGHSY and CDR2 FQNENV. The CDR3: CASSQYPNLRGDTEAFF. CDR3 sequence (DNA): TGTGCCAGCAGCCAATATCCAAATCTCCGGGGGGATACTGAAGCTTTCTTT.

The CDR3 DNA reads as TGTGCCAGCAGCGTATCGGAGCGGGGGTGGTACAATGAGCAGTTCTTC. Amino acids: CASSVSERGWYNEQFF. The chain carries TRBV9 and TRBJ2-1, with TRBD2 matching 8 bases. The CDR3 extends over 16 amino acids. J lost 4 bases, V lost 1 base, and 7 bases had no gene match. Germline V lookup: CDR1 SGDLS, CDR2 YYNGEE.

The chain links TRBV19 to TRBJ1-5, with 7 positions matching TRBD1. J was trimmed by 4 bases and V by 6 bases; bases with no gene match: 9. The CDR3 is made up of 15 amino acids. Germline CDR1 reads LNHDA; CDR2 reads SQIVND (reference sequence). The CDR3 region has the DNA TGTGCCAGTAGAAGGGACAGACTGGGGAATCAGCCCCAGCATTTT. Its protein is CASRRDRLGNQPQHF.

The chain is built from TRBV6-5 and TRBJ2-2; TRBD2 matches at 8 bases. The V segment lost 7 bases and the J segment 0 bases; nucleotides outside the gene matches: 1. The germline V gene has CDR1 MNHEY and CDR2 SVGAGI. The CDR3 has 14 amino acids. CDR3 protein: CASKRGPNTGELFF. Here the CDR3 DNA reads TGTGCCAGCAAGCGGGGGCCGAACACCGGGGAGCTGTTTTTT.

Comments on this clone: The same CDR3 is also encoded by other DNA sequences in this sample. V usage is TRBV6-5 and J usage is TRBJ1-2, with D perhaps TRBD1 (5 bases). The CDR3 has 13 residues. Trimming cost V 6 bases and J 2 bases, with 10 bases left between them. Germline V gene sequence: CDR1 MNHEY, CDR2 SVGAGI. CDR3 bases: TGTGCCAGCAGCCCGACAGTCAACTATGGCTACACCTTC. Encoded protein: CASSPTVNYGYTF.

The chain carries TRBV19 and TRBJ2-6, with D possibly matching TRBD1 (6 bases). With 4 bases removed from V and 0 bases from J, the gap between germline ends came to 10 bases. This CDR3 has 16 residues. Germline assignment: CDR1 LNHDA and CDR2 SQIVND (reference sequence). In DNA, the CDR3 is TGTGCCAGTAGTAGGACAGCTAGCTCTGGGGCCAACGTCCTGACTTTC. The encoded protein is CASSRTASSGANVLTF.

The V gene is TRBV30, the J gene TRBJ1-2; no definite D call. Trimming removed 0 bases from V and 4 bases from J, with 9 bases in between. This CDR3 spans 13 amino acids. The V gene's germline CDR1 is GTSNPN and CDR2 SVGIG (reference sequence). The CDR3 nucleotides are TGTGCCTGGAGTGTACGAGGTAGCTATGGCTACACCTTC. Its translation is CAWSVRGSYGYTF. Drawing the rest from reference TRBV30 and TRBJ1-2, the complete variable domain is SQTIHQWPATLVQPVGSPLSLECTVEGTSNPNLYWYRQAAGRGLQLLFYSVGIGQISSEVPQNLSASRPQDRQFILSSKKLLLSDSGFYLCAWSVRGSYGYTFGSGTRLTVV.

The table lists this clone with a count of one. V usage is TRBV30 and J usage is TRBJ2-7; possible D gene TRBD2, 6 bases. This CDR3 has 13 amino acids. V was shortened by 0 bases and J by 3 bases, with 9 bases between the two germline ends. Germline V gene lookup returns CDR1 GTSNPN and CDR2 SVGIG (reference sequence). CDR3 DNA: TGTGCCTGGAGTGTGGGACTGGACTACGAGCAGTACTTC. Amino acids: CAWSVGLDYEQYF.

This chain links TRBV4-1 with TRBJ1-2, with TRBD1 identical over 9 bases. J lost 6 bases, V lost 0 bases, and 20 bases had no gene match. CDR1 and CDR2 from the germline V gene are MGHRA and YSYEKL. The CDR3 runs 20 residues. The CDR3 sequence is CASSQEVGIAGQGKSDGYTF. The CDR3 DNA reads as TGCGCCAGCAGCCAAGAAGTTGGGATCGCGGGACAGGGAAAAAGCGATGGCTACACCTTC.

The gene calls are TRBV6-5 and TRBJ1-6, with D uncertain. V was clipped by 0 bases and J by 6 bases, with 9 bases between them. The CDR3 has 15 residues. Germline CDR1 MNHEY, CDR2 SVGAGI. CDR3 DNA: TGTGCCAGCAGTTACTCGGACGGGAGTAATTCACCCCTCCACTTT. Translated: CASSYSDGSNSPLHF.

The chain employs TRBV10-3 and TRBJ2-1; 13 bases are shared with TRBD2. The ends lost 6 bases at V and 8 bases at J; junction bases unmatched: 4. CDR3 length equals 14 residues. Germline loops: CDR1 ENHRY, CDR2 SYGVKD. The CDR3 reads CAIRGTSGVDEQFF. The CDR3 DNA reads as TGTGCCATCAGGGGGACTAGCGGGGTCGATGAGCAGTTCTTC.

The gene calls are TRBV7-3 and TRBJ2-1; TRBD2 agrees at 12 bases. CDR3 length equals 14 residues. The junction had 5 bases not matched to a gene; V was cut back by 8 bases and J by 6 bases. Per germline, CDR1 SGHTA and CDR2 FQGTGA. The chain's CDR3 is CASGLAGGANEQFF. DNA of the CDR3: TGTGCCAGCGGTCTAGCGGGAGGGGCCAATGAGCAGTTCTTC.

This clone was seen just once. CDR3 residues: CASSPVGQDYEQYF. For the CDR3, the DNA is TGTGCCAGCTCACCAGTGGGACAGGACTACGAGCAGTACTTC. J is TRBJ2-7 and V is TRBV18, with 8 bases matching TRBD1. The CDR3 length is 14 residues. Germline V gene data show CDR1 as KGHSH and CDR2 as LQKENI. V shed 2 bases and J 3 bases; nucleotides not matched to a gene: 3.

The rearrangement links TRBV5-6 to TRBJ1-2, with 8 bases identical to TRBD1. From germline, CDR1 is SGHDT and CDR2 YYEEEE. This CDR3 is built from 15 residues. With V trimmed by 4 bases and J by 2 bases, 7 bases remained unmatched. CDR3 in DNA: TGTGCCAGCAGCAGTCCAGGGGGCCCGAACTATGGCTACACCTTC. Amino acid sequence: CASSSPGGPNYGYTF.

This clone appeared a single time. V usage is TRBV5-6 and J usage is TRBJ1-2; D unclear. V lost 4 bases to trimming and J lost 3 bases, with 19 bases between them. In germline, CDR1 is SGHDT, CDR2 YYEEEE. The CDR3 extends over 16 amino acids. In DNA form, the CDR3 reads TGTGCCAGCAGCAAGAAGGTGGGCAGTACGGACTATGGCTACACCTTC. The encoded protein is CASSKKVGSTDYGYTF.

The genes are TRBV13 and TRBJ1-1; D not resolved. The CDR3 has 15 amino acids. V shed 0 bases and J shed 1 base, with 9 bases lying between them. Germline V gives CDR1 PRHDT, CDR2 FYEKMQ (reference sequence). CDR3 bases: TGTGCCAGCAGCTTAGGCCAACAGAGGAACACTGAAGCTTTCTTT. This gives the protein CASSLGQQRNTEAFF.

V usage is TRBV7-9 and J usage is TRBJ1-1; 12 bases align to TRBD1. The CDR3 contains 19 residues. The germline CDR1 and CDR2 sequences are SEHNR and FQNEAQ (reference sequence). The V and J ends lost 4 bases and 4 bases, in that order; junction bases with no gene match: 16. In nucleotides, the CDR3 is TGTGCCAGCAGCTCCGGGACAGGGGGCGATTTCCATTTAGGCACTGAAGCTTTCTTT. As protein: CASSSGTGGDFHLGTEAFF.

This rearrangement joins TRBV5-1 to TRBJ2-7, with D possibly TRBD1 on 6 matching bases. CDR1 and CDR2 (germline): SGHRS, YFSETQ. CDR3 size: 15 residues. The germline V and J ends were trimmed by 3 bases and 2 bases, with 15 bases remaining between them. The CDR3: CASSSAQGAAYEQYF. For the CDR3, the DNA is TGCGCCAGCAGCTCCGCACAGGGAGCAGCCTACGAGCAGTACTTC. The full variable domain, its missing parts supplied by reference TRBV5-1 and TRBJ2-7, is KAGVTQTPRYLIKTRGQQVTLSCSPISGHRSVSWYQQTPGQGLQFLFEYFSETQRNKGNFPGRFSGRQFSNSRSEMNVSTLELGDSALYLCASSSAQGAAYEQYFGPGTRLTVT.

The rearrangement uses TRBV7-6 and TRBJ2-7; 8 nucleotides line up with TRBD1. CDR1 is SGHVS and CDR2 is FNYEAQ in the germline V gene. The junction had 5 bases not matched to a gene; V was cut back by 0 bases and J by 4 bases. This CDR3 spans 15 amino acids. This chain's CDR3 is CASSLAGQASYEQYF. Here the CDR3 DNA reads TGTGCCAGCAGCTTAGCGGGACAGGCAAGTTACGAGCAGTACTTC. The full variable domain, in which reference TRBV7-6 and TRBJ2-7 provide the parts outside the CDR3, is GAGVSQSPRYKVTKRGQDVALRCDPISGHVSLYWYRQALGQGPEFLTYFNYEAQQDKSGLPNDRFSAERPEGSISTLTIQRTEQRDSAMYRCASSLAGQASYEQYFGPGTRLTVT.

V is TRBV15 and J is TRBJ2-5; TRBD2 might be the D (6 bases). CDR1 LNHNV and CDR2 YYDKDF come from the germline V gene (reference sequence). The ends were cut back, 3 bases at V and 2 bases at J, with 16 bases in the middle. This CDR3 contains 16 residues. Here the CDR3 reads CATSSTTGVTQETQYF. CDR3 nucleotide sequence: TGTGCCACCAGCAGCACGACGGGGGTCACGCAAGAGACCCAGTACTTC.